This T cell receptor (beta chain) was captured by sequencing in a study of beta chain features in type 1 diabetes. Overall study findings and caveats: Patients and controls would be equally affected if PCR favored shorter templates.

Isolated RNA was reverse transcribed in full, so expressed TCRB transcripts were sequenced. Only in-frame clones appear in the TCRdb table, and some are missing; sequencing was by immunoSEQ multiplex PCR. The sample holds a few hundred thousand clones, 30% seen once. Germline V gene data show CDR1 as MNHEY and CDR2 as SVGAGI. The length of the CDR3 is 11 residues. Trimming removed 6 bases at V and 5 bases at J, with 8 bases between. Comment on this clone: The antigen is undetermined.

This TCR was sampled from a man aged 18 to 29 in good health. The specimen was naive CD4+ T cells from blood. The rearrangement joins TRBV6-5 to TRBJ2-7; D ambiguous. The CDR3 protein is CASSTIHEQYF. Written as DNA, the CDR3 is TGTGCCAGCAGCACGATCCACGAGCAGTACTTC.